The clone carrying this T cell receptor beta chain was detected a few times. CDR3 size: 15 residues. Losses at the gene ends were 3 bases for V and 9 bases for J; bases not matched to a gene: 7. Over 18 months, lack of ophthalmopathy progression marked Graves' hyperthyroidism as stable. Aged 18 to 65, the patients had hyperthyroidism that was newly diagnosed and had lasted under 2 months. Diagnosing involved the use of clinical symptoms, serum thyroxine and TRAb, thyroid ultrasound and orbital computed tomography. These data are taken from a study of T cells in Graves' hyperthyroidism and ophthalmopathy. Researchers took RNA transcripts and amplified the TCR beta CDR3 regions from them. The TCR CDR3 first-round RT-PCR relied on the HTBI primer set. One entry per CDR3 protein results from TCRdb running MiXCR on the multiplex PCR reads. Of approximately 590,000 distinct CDR3 sequences in the sample, 15% to 19% are singletons; the top ten hold around 6.6%.

Sequenced: blood. V usage is TRBV12-3 or TRBV12-4 and J usage is TRBJ2-1; 11 nucleotides agree with TRBD2. The receptor's source is a woman in her twenties or thirties with Graves' hyperthyroidism. CDR3 amino acids: CASSFLAGGSCEQFF. The CDR3 DNA sequence: TGTGCCAGCAGTTTTCTAGCGGGAGGCTCTTGTGAGCAGTTCTTC.